A single sample is the source of the 11 T cell receptor beta chains below, sequenced in a study of T cell repertoires in cytomegalovirus infection. TCRdb called the reads again in MiXCR, with one record for every CDR3 protein. The table includes some 680,000 distinct CDR3 sequences, approximately 34% detected once. Sequenced material: PBMCs. Receptors originate from a human donor in good health (CMV status not recorded). Some clones in this sample may be carry-over from other donors' samples.

This clonotype was observed a few times. The CDR3 DNA reads as TGTGCCAGCAGGGTTGGGGACGAGCAGTACTTC. Translation gives CASRVGDEQYF. The gene calls are TRBV12-3 or TRBV12-4 and TRBJ2-7, with no clear D. The V gene lost 6 bases and the J gene lost 5 bases, with 8 bases spanning the gap. The CDR3 runs to 11 residues.

At least ten counts were recorded for this clonotype. The J gene is TRBJ2-1, the V gene TRBV7-2, with 7 nucleotides matching TRBD2. The CDR3 is 13 residues long. Trimming at V came to 0 bases and at J to 9 bases, leaving 2 bases not matched to a gene. Germline V gene data show CDR1 as SGHTA and CDR2 as FQGNSA. CDR3 DNA: TGTGCCAGCAGCTTAGCGGGGGGGGGTGAGCAGTTCTTC. As protein: CASSLAGGGEQFF.

This clonotype was seen a few times. This chain links TRBV7-8 with TRBJ1-2; 9 nucleotides align to TRBD1. Germline V gene lookup returns CDR1 SGHVS and CDR2 FQNEAQ. The CDR3 covers 15 residues. V shed 3 bases, J shed 7 bases, and the junction held 9 bases outside the gene matches. Here the CDR3 reads CASSLRTGEESGYTF. The CDR3 DNA reads as TGTGCCAGCAGCTTGCGGACAGGGGAGGAGTCTGGCTACACCTTC.

The chain carries TRBV12-3 or TRBV12-4 and TRBJ2-5, with 7 bases aligning to TRBD2. The CDR3 length is 17 residues. Losses at the gene ends were 5 bases for V and 1 base for J; bases not matched to a gene: 13. CDR3 loop: CASSERIGRGGQETQYF. CDR3 nucleotides: TGTGCCAGCAGTGAGAGAATTGGGAGGGGCGGCCAAGAGACCCAGTACTTC.

Of note for this clonotype: Being one base from a much bigger clone, this may be a read error. The genes are TRBV7-2 and TRBJ2-7; 9 bases are shared with TRBD2. There are 15 residues in the CDR3. Germline values: CDR1 SGHTA, CDR2 FQGNSA. The CDR3 reads CASNLAGAGGGEQYF. The CDR3 DNA is TGTGCCAGCAACTTAGCGGGAGCGGGAGGTGGCGAGCAGTACTTC. Full variable domain (outside the CDR3, taken from reference TRBV7-2 and TRBJ2-7): GAGVSQSPSNKVTEKGKDVELRCDPISGHTALYWYRQSLGQGLEFLIYFQGNSAPDKSGLPSDRFSAERTGGSVSTLTIQRTQQEDSAVYLCASNLAGAGGGEQYFGPGTRLTVT.

The DNA of the CDR3 is TGTGCCAGCAGCCCTAGCGGGGGGGAGGTTTCCTACGAGCAGTACTTC. Encoded protein: CASSPSGGEVSYEQYF. The V and J genes are TRBV6-5 and TRBJ2-7, with 12 bases identical to TRBD2. Trimming removed 6 bases from V and 1 base from J; junction bases left unmatched: 7. The CDR3 extends over 16 amino acids. Germline lookup yields CDR1 MNHEY and CDR2 SVGAGI.

This clonotype was detected only a few times. This sequence joins TRBV4-1 and TRBJ2-7; 13 bases line up with TRBD2. The CDR3 is 17 amino acids. Germline assignment: CDR1 MGHRA and CDR2 YSYEKL. The V and J ends lost 0 bases and 4 bases, in that order; junction bases with no gene match: 6. The CDR3 here is CASSQDQWTSGRYEQYF. In DNA, the CDR3 is TGCGCCAGCAGCCAAGATCAGTGGACTAGCGGGAGATACGAGCAGTACTTC.

In this sample, this clonotype turned up many times. V is TRBV28 and J is TRBJ2-7; D possibly corresponds to TRBD2 (5 bases). V gave up 3 bases and J gave up 3 bases, with 9 bases separating them. Germline V CDR1 and CDR2: MDHEN, SYDVKM. The CDR3 is made up of 13 amino acids. CDR3 nucleotide sequence: TGTGCCAGCAGTTTGGCGCGGGTCTACGAGCAGTACTTC. It encodes CASSLARVYEQYF.

This clonotype was recorded a few times. The chain employs TRBV28 and TRBJ1-2; D is undetermined. Germline V lookup: CDR1 MDHEN, CDR2 SYDVKM. Trimming left V 4 bases short and J 2 bases short, with 14 bases between. The CDR3 sequence is 15 residues long. The CDR3 nucleotides are TGTGCCAGCAGTTCCCAAAGGACGGGAAACTATGGCTACACCTTC. Translation gives CASSSQRTGNYGYTF.

This clonotype was seen repeatedly, ten times or more. The V gene is TRBV7-2, the J gene TRBJ2-4, with 8 bases identical to TRBD1. Germline V gene data show CDR1 as SGHTA and CDR2 as FQGNSA. This CDR3 has 18 residues. The V segment lost 4 bases and the J segment 1 base; nucleotides outside the gene matches: 12. CDR3 in amino acids: CASSSVRQGPWAKNIQYF. The CDR3 DNA sequence: TGTGCCAGCAGCTCGGTCAGACAGGGGCCCTGGGCCAAAAACATTCAGTACTTC.

Notes on this clonotype: The junction does not match germline at one end; this may be a read error. The genes are TRBV6-6 and TRBJ1-5; D gene unclear. The CDR3 loop spans 15 amino acids. CDR1 is MNHNY, CDR2 SVGAGI, per germline (reference sequence). CDR3: CATWDPGYSNQPPHF. The CDR3 nucleotides are TGTGCCACTTGGGATCCGGGCTATAGCAATCAGCCCCCGCATTTT.